One and the same sample provided the 16 T cell receptor beta chains below, sequenced in a study of blood T cell repertoires in COVID-19. Libraries were prepared by immunoSEQ multiplex PCR; TCRdb keeps only in-frame clonotypes and omits some of them. The sample lists 240,000 or so clones, roughly 86% occurring once. The sample consisted of peripheral blood. Source of these receptors: a woman aged 25-40 years who had recovered from COVID-19.

The sample holds one count of this clone. The genes are TRBV5-1 and TRBJ1-2; TRBD1 might be the D (6 bases). Germline loops: CDR1 SGHRS, CDR2 YFSETQ. The CDR3 loop spans 15 amino acids. With 9 bases removed from V and 4 bases from J, the gap between germline ends came to 22 bases. The CDR3 nucleotides read TGCGCCACCCGACAGGACATCAACTCGGGCTATGGCTACACCTTC. Encoded protein: CATRQDINSGYGYTF. Drawing the rest from reference TRBV5-1 and TRBJ1-2, the complete variable domain is KAGVTQTPRYLIKTRGQQVTLSCSPISGHRSVSWYQQTPGQGLQFLFEYFSETQRNKGNFPGRFSGRQFSNSRSEMNVSTLELGDSALYLCATRQDINSGYGYTFGSGTRLTVV.

J is TRBJ2-1 and V is TRBV3-1 (or the pseudogene TRBV3-2), with D maybe TRBD2 (5 bases). The CDR3 length is 18 residues. Per the germline V gene, CDR1 is LGHDT and CDR2 is YNNKEL (reference sequence). Between the trimmed V and J ends, which lost 1 base and 2 bases, there was a span of 18 bases. CDR3 bases: TGTGCCAGCAGCCAAGTATTTAGTACGGGGTCCACCTACAATGAGCAGTTCTTC. This encodes CASSQVFSTGSTYNEQFF.

This chain links TRBV3-1 (or the pseudogene TRBV3-2) with TRBJ1-1, with TRBD1 matching over 9 bases. Germline V gene sequence: CDR1 LGHDT, CDR2 YNNKEL (reference sequence). V was clipped by 5 bases and J by 4 bases; unmatched bases: 14. The CDR3 covers 17 residues. In DNA, the CDR3 is TGTGCCAGCAGCGGGGGGGGGACAGGGATTTTAGGCACTGAAGCTTTCTTT. Translated: CASSGGGTGILGTEAFF.

There are a few counts of this clone. The gene calls are TRBV12-5 and TRBJ1-5; 8 bases are shared with TRBD1. The CDR3 totals 14 residues. J was trimmed by 10 bases and V by 4 bases; bases with no gene match: 9. Germline V gives CDR1 LGHNT, CDR2 FRNRAP. In nucleotides, the CDR3 is TGTGCTAGTGGTTCACAGGGGGAAAAGGGTCCCCAGCATTTT. It yields the protein CASGSQGEKGPQHF.

V and J are TRBV9 and TRBJ2-4, with a possible D match to TRBD2 (5 bases). Trimming shortened V by 6 bases and J by 9 bases, and 13 bases separated the two germline ends. Germline CDR1 reads SGDLS; CDR2 reads YYNGEE. This CDR3 has 12 amino acids. CDR3 nucleotide sequence: TGTGCCAGCACCGGTTCTGAGGGCATTCAGTACTTC. Protein sequence: CASTGSEGIQYF.

The J gene is TRBJ1-1, the V gene TRBV6-2 or TRBV6-3; D may be TRBD1 (6 bases). Trimming took 3 bases from V and 5 from J, leaving 16 bases between them. The CDR3 is 15 amino acids. CDR1 MNHEY and CDR2 SVGEGT come from the germline V gene. CDR3: CASSYEWGRGTEAFF. CDR3 nucleotide sequence: TGTGCCAGCAGTTATGAGTGGGGGAGGGGGACTGAAGCTTTCTTT.

The chain joins TRBV7-8 to TRBJ2-4; D unclear. The CDR3 totals 16 residues. The germline gives CDR1 SGHVS, CDR2 FQNEAQ. Between the trimmed V and J ends, which lost 0 bases and 0 bases, there was a span of 9 bases. The CDR3 nucleotides read TGTGCCAGCAGCTTAGCGTGGTTCGGAGCCAAAAACATTCAGTACTTC. Translation gives CASSLAWFGAKNIQYF. Combining the CDR3 with reference TRBV7-8 and TRBJ2-4 gives the whole variable domain GAGVSQSPRYKVAKRGQDVALRCDPISGHVSLFWYQQALGQGPEFLTYFQNEAQLDKSGLPSDRFFAERPEGSVSTLKIQRTQQEDSAVYLCASSLAWFGAKNIQYFGAGTRLSVL.

The rearrangement links TRBV11-2 to TRBJ1-4; 7 nucleotides match TRBD1. The CDR3 has 16 residues. V was clipped by 4 bases and J by 0 bases; unmatched bases: 5. In germline, CDR1 is SGHAT, CDR2 FQNNGV. CDR3 nucleotide sequence: TGTGCCAGCAGCTGGACAGGCCCGGCAACTAATGAAAAACTGTTTTTT. Encoded protein: CASSWTGPATNEKLFF. Together with reference TRBV11-2 and TRBJ1-4, the CDR3 gives the full variable domain: EAGVAQSPRYKIIEKRQSVAFWCNPISGHATLYWYQQILGQGPKLLIQFQNNGVVDDSQLPKDRFSAERLKGVDSTLKIQPAKLEDSAVYLCASSWTGPATNEKLFFGSGTQLSVL.

The chain is built from TRBV12-3 or TRBV12-4 and TRBJ1-2; a weak D match, TRBD1 (6 bases). Trimming cost V 4 bases and J 5 bases, with 11 bases left between them. This CDR3 has 13 residues. CDR3 residues: CASSSQGLYGYTF. Here the CDR3 DNA reads TGTGCCAGCAGTTCCCAGGGGCTTTATGGCTACACCTTC.

The V gene is TRBV2, the J gene TRBJ2-7; D is possibly TRBD2 (5 bases). From germline, CDR1 is SNHLY and CDR2 FYNNEI. The CDR3 sequence is 14 residues long. Trimming took 2 bases from V and 6 from J, leaving 14 bases between them. CDR3 nucleotide sequence: TGTGCCAGCAGTGAAAGTTGGACTGGAGCCGAGCAGTACTTC. Its translation is CASSESWTGAEQYF.

The chain carries TRBV11-2 and TRBJ2-2, with TRBD1 matching over 10 bases. The CDR3 has 16 residues. V lost 4 bases, J lost 7 bases, and 9 bases stayed unmatched. The germline V gene has CDR1 SGHAT and CDR2 FQNNGV. CDR3 sequence: CASSSSRDRGNGELFF. Here the CDR3 DNA reads TGTGCCAGCAGCTCTAGCCGGGACAGGGGTAACGGGGAGCTGTTTTTT.

The chain couples TRBV5-1 to TRBJ1-2; 7 nucleotides agree with TRBD1. CDR3 length: 17 residues. In germline, CDR1 is SGHRS, CDR2 YFSETQ. Trimming removed 1 base from V and 8 bases from J; junction bases left unmatched: 17. The CDR3 spells CASSLNRPTGPRDGYTF. Written as DNA, the CDR3 is TGCGCCAGCAGCTTGAACCGTCCGACAGGGCCAAGGGACGGCTACACCTTC.

About this clone itself: This same CDR3 is encoded by further DNA sequences in the sample. This sequence joins TRBV27 and TRBJ1-5; D unclear. From germline, CDR1 is MNHEY and CDR2 SMNVEV (reference sequence). This CDR3 spans 13 amino acids. Trimming took 4 bases from V and 2 from J, leaving 6 bases between them. The DNA for the CDR3 is TGTGCCAGCAGTTATACAGGCAATCAGCCCCAGCATTTT. Protein product: CASSYTGNQPQHF.

This chain connects TRBV11-2 to TRBJ2-7; TRBD2 might be the D (7 bases). Germline V gene data show CDR1 as SGHAT and CDR2 as FQNNGV. The CDR3 spans 14 residues. The V gene lost 3 bases and the J gene lost 2 bases, with 11 bases spanning the gap. The CDR3 DNA is TGTGCCAGCAGCTTGGGGAGGGACACCTACGAGCAGTACTTC. Translating gives CASSLGRDTYEQYF.

V gene TRBV7-6 combines with J gene TRBJ2-1; 7 nucleotides match TRBD2. The CDR3 loop spans 15 amino acids. J gave up 4 bases and V 4 bases, and 7 bases lay outside the gene matches. Germline V lookup: CDR1 SGHVS, CDR2 FNYEAQ. For the CDR3, the DNA is TGTGCCAGCAGCTCGCCCTCGGGGGGTTACAATGAGCAGTTCTTC. Encoded protein: CASSSPSGGYNEQFF.

The chain couples TRBV6-5 to TRBJ2-7; TRBD1 matches at 10 bases. Germline V CDR1 and CDR2: MNHEY, SVGAGI. Losses at the gene ends were 6 bases for V and 4 bases for J; bases not matched to a gene: 9. The CDR3 spans 15 residues. The CDR3 DNA follows: TGTGCCAGCAGAAGAGGACAGGGGGAGATGTACGAGCAGTACTTC. It is translated as CASRRGQGEMYEQYF.